In this sample, the clone carrying this T cell receptor beta chain turned up once. Its specificity is unknown. The data stem from a study of CD8 T cells in ankylosing spondylitis. Study-level points and caveats: Seemingly distinctive of ankylosing spondylitis blood was a TCR beta motif formed by eight highly homologous variants. Reported data indicate significant enrichment of disease-linked clones within matched ankylosing spondylitis synovial fluid. Some of the motif variants had earlier been found in reactive arthritis patients' fluid and blood.

CDR1 is SQVTM and CDR2 is ANQGSEA in the germline V gene. The CDR3 loop spans 14 amino acids. Trimming took 7 bases from V and 4 from J; bases not matched to a gene: 9. Researchers built TCR beta libraries using quantitative 5'-RACE with molecular barcodes. TCRdb recomputed calls from the 5' RACE reads with MiXCR, one row per CDR3 protein. Here the sample spans about 170,000 distinct CDR3 sequences, about a sixth being singletons. The source is a male donor with ankylosing spondylitis or in good health (not recorded which). Material: blood, either unsorted or a sorted T cell fraction (not recorded which). The chain has TRBV29-1 and TRBJ2-2, with 7 nucleotides matching TRBD1. CDR3 region: CSGTTTGSTGELFF. The DNA for the CDR3 is TGCAGCGGGACGACGACAGGGTCCACCGGGGAGCTGTTTTTT.